The clone carrying this T cell receptor (beta chain) was counted a few times. The data were taken from a study of blood T cell repertoires in COVID-19. Some clones are missing from TCRdb's copy, which holds only in-frame ones; the method was immunoSEQ multiplex PCR. The top ten clones hold less than 8% of a sample with under 150,000 clones, 82% of them seen once. Trimming left V 6 bases short and J 9 bases short, with 12 bases between. The V gene's germline CDR1 is DFQATT and CDR2 SNEGSKA (reference sequence). The CDR3 totals 11 residues. The sequenced sample consisted of peripheral blood. This chain uses TRBV20-1 with TRBJ1-5; D unresolved. This sequence was found in a man in his 70s with active or convalescent COVID-19. CDR3 in DNA: TGCAGTGCCCAAGGACTGGGGCCCCAGCATTTT. This gives the protein CSAQGLGPQHF.